These 25 T cell receptor beta chains were all obtained from the same sample, sequenced in a study of control samples from healthy donors and cancer patients. Repertoires were generated with immunoSEQ multiplex PCR, while TCRdb's copy carries only in-frame clones and drops some. Of some 130,000 clones in the sample, 80% to 90% were seen once. Sequences were obtained from blood. The receptors stem from a woman between 25 and 40 years old in good health.

The CDR3 here is CASSLVNKGDEQFF. The CDR3 DNA reads TGCGCCAGCAGCTTGGTTAACAAGGGGGATGAGCAGTTCTTC. V is TRBV5-1 and J is TRBJ2-1; tentative D call: TRBD1 (6 bases). The V and J ends lost 0 bases and 8 bases respectively, with 12 bases between them. Germline V gene lookup returns CDR1 SGHRS and CDR2 YFSETQ. The CDR3 contains 14 residues.

The chain carries TRBV30 and TRBJ2-2; 7 bases agree with TRBD1. From germline, CDR1 is GTSNPN and CDR2 SVGIG (reference sequence). CDR3 length: 17 residues. With 0 bases clipped from V and 2 bases from J, the junction kept 9 bases outside the gene matches. In DNA, the CDR3 is TGTGCCTGGAGTGTACTGAAGGGGGCGCTTAACACCGGGGAGCTGTTTTTT. It is translated as CAWSVLKGALNTGELFF.

The rearrangement uses TRBV2 and TRBJ2-7; D remains unclear. This CDR3 contains 10 residues. CDR1 and CDR2 from the germline V gene are SNHLY and FYNNEI. Trimming took 8 bases from V and 3 from J, leaving 5 bases between them. The CDR3 bases are TGTGCCAGCTCCGTCTACGAGCAGTACTTC. Translation gives CASSVYEQYF. The full variable domain, rest sourced from reference TRBV2 and TRBJ2-7, is EPEVTQTPSHQVTQMGQEVILRCVPISNHLYFYWYRQILGQKVEFLVSFYNNEISEKSEIFDDQFSVERPDGSNFTLKIRSTKLEDSAMYFCASSVYEQYFGPGTRLTVT.

This rearrangement joins TRBV24-1 to TRBJ2-3, with D unresolved. The CDR3 covers 11 residues. V was clipped by 7 bases and J by 15 bases, with 16 bases between them. In germline, CDR1 is KGHDR, CDR2 SFDVKD. In DNA, the CDR3 is TGTGCCACCAGGAACGGTCTCCTCAGATATTTT. It translates to CATRNGLLRYF.

The chain is built from TRBV28 and TRBJ2-7, with D possibly matching TRBD2 (5 bases). Germline V gene lookup returns CDR1 MDHEN and CDR2 SYDVKM. Trimming removed 4 bases at V and 3 bases at J, with 13 bases between. This CDR3 is built from 14 residues. This chain's CDR3 is CASSSFRGSYEQYF. The CDR3 DNA follows: TGTGCCAGCAGTTCCTTCCGGGGTAGCTACGAGCAGTACTTC.

Regarding this clone: The sample contains more than one DNA sequence encoding this CDR3. V gene TRBV27 combines with J gene TRBJ2-7; TRBD1 aligns across 10 bases. Germline trimming cut 5 bases from V and 7 bases from J; bases unmatched to any gene: 8. This CDR3 spans 14 amino acids. From germline, CDR1 is MNHEY and CDR2 SMNVEV (reference sequence). The DNA for the CDR3 is TGTGCCAGCAGTCCCCGGGACAGGGGTGGGGAGCAGTACTTC. Its protein is CASSPRDRGGEQYF.

V is TRBV18 and J is TRBJ1-1; 9 nucleotides line up with TRBD1. With 3 bases clipped from V and 5 bases from J, the junction kept 4 bases outside the gene matches. Germline CDR1 KGHSH, CDR2 LQKENI. The CDR3 is 14 residues long. CDR3 nucleotide sequence: TGTGCCAGCTCACCGACAGGGGGTTGGACTGAAGCTTTCTTT. Encoded protein: CASSPTGGWTEAFF.

The rearrangement uses TRBV30 and TRBJ2-5; tentatively, D is TRBD1 or TRBD2 (5 bases each). CDR1 and CDR2 from the germline V gene are GTSNPN and SVGIG (reference sequence). V gave up 4 bases and J gave up 5 bases, with 14 bases separating them. CDR3 length: 13 amino acids. The CDR3 DNA is TGTGCCTGGAATCAGGGAGTCCGGGAGACCCAGTACTTC. It specifies CAWNQGVRETQYF.

The chain recombines TRBV4-2 with TRBJ2-1; D is ambiguous. This CDR3 spans 15 amino acids. Germline assignment: CDR1 LGHNA and CDR2 YNFKEQ. The V gene lost 0 bases and the J gene lost 9 bases, with 15 bases spanning the gap. The CDR3 reads CASSQEETPKAEQFF. The CDR3 DNA reads TGTGCCAGCAGCCAAGAGGAAACCCCTAAAGCTGAGCAGTTCTTC.

CDR3 loop: CASSFGSTDTQYF. The CDR3 DNA reads as TGTGCCAGCAGCTTTGGGAGCACAGATACGCAGTATTTT. The chain employs TRBV5-5 and TRBJ2-3; the D is unclear. This CDR3 contains 13 residues. Trimming stripped 2 bases from V and 0 bases from J, with 4 bases between. Germline loops: CDR1 SGHKS, CDR2 YYEKEE (reference sequence). Combining the CDR3 with reference TRBV5-5 and TRBJ2-3 gives the whole variable domain DAGVTQSPTHLIKTRGQQVTLRCSPISGHKSVSWYQQVLGQGPQFIFQYYEKEERGRGNFPDRFSARQFPNYSSELNVNALLLGDSALYLCASSFGSTDTQYFGPGTRLTVL.

The rearrangement joins TRBV4-1 to TRBJ1-1; D is ambiguous. CDR1 and CDR2 (germline): MGHRA, YSYEKL. This CDR3 is 13 amino acids long. V gave up 1 base and J gave up 8 bases, with 11 bases separating them. Here the CDR3 reads CASSQARAAEAFF. The CDR3 nucleotides are TGCGCCAGCAGCCAAGCCCGGGCAGCCGAAGCTTTCTTT.

The chain recombines TRBV19 with TRBJ1-6; D call uncertain. The CDR3 is made up of 15 amino acids. Germline lookup yields CDR1 LNHDA and CDR2 SQIVND (reference sequence). With 7 bases removed from V and 7 bases from J, the gap between germline ends came to 17 bases. CDR3 protein: CASTLGGVGNSPLHF. As DNA, the CDR3 is TGTGCCAGTACCCTCGGTGGGGTAGGCAATTCACCCCTCCACTTT.

The chain couples TRBV2 to TRBJ2-4; 7 nucleotides line up with TRBD1. Germline CDR1 SNHLY, CDR2 FYNNEI. CDR3 length equals 17 residues. V shed 6 bases, J shed 0 bases, and the junction held 11 bases outside the gene matches. As DNA, the CDR3 is TGTGCCAGCAGCCGGAATGACAGGGCATTAGCCAAAAACATTCAGTACTTC. As protein: CASSRNDRALAKNIQYF.

J is TRBJ2-7 and V is TRBV4-2, with 11 nucleotides matching TRBD2. Trimming took 4 bases from V and 6 from J; bases not matched to a gene: 11. The germline CDR1 and CDR2 sequences are LGHNA and YNFKEQ. The CDR3 loop spans 16 amino acids. CDR3 residues: CASSPKPTSGTVEQYF. CDR3 sequence (DNA): TGTGCCAGCAGCCCTAAACCGACTAGCGGGACGGTCGAGCAGTACTTC.

The chain links TRBV29-1 to TRBJ2-2; 9 positions match TRBD1. Looked up from germline, CDR1 is SQVTM and CDR2 is ANQGSEA. Germline trimming cut 6 bases from V and 5 bases from J; bases unmatched to any gene: 4. The CDR3 contains 13 residues. This CDR3 reads CSVDGQGTGELFF. The CDR3 coding sequence is TGCAGCGTAGACGGACAGGGGACCGGGGAGCTGTTTTTT.

The CDR3 reads CASSLAEEPEKLFF. DNA of the CDR3: TGCGCCAGCAGCTTGGCGGAGGAACCTGAAAAACTGTTTTTT. V usage is TRBV5-1 and J usage is TRBJ1-4, with D uncertain. The V and J ends lost 0 bases and 7 bases respectively, with 10 bases between them. The CDR3 is 14 amino acids. CDR1 is SGHRS and CDR2 is YFSETQ in the germline V gene.

The gene calls are TRBV13 and TRBJ2-3; 7 bases line up with TRBD1. The V gene end was trimmed by 2 bases and the J gene end by 4 bases; junction bases not matched to a gene: 3. Germline loops: CDR1 PRHDT, CDR2 FYEKMQ (reference sequence). The CDR3 is 14 residues long. CDR3 in DNA: TGTGCCAGCAGCTTACGACAGGGCGCAGATACGCAGTATTTT. It encodes CASSLRQGADTQYF.

The chain is built from TRBV28 and TRBJ2-1; D tentatively fits TRBD1 or TRBD2 (5 bases each). Germline-derived CDR1 and CDR2 are MDHEN and SYDVKM. The V end was cut by 6 bases, the J end by 4 bases, with 13 bases between. This CDR3 has 14 amino acids. In nucleotides, the CDR3 is TGTGCCAGCAGCGGGGCGACTGCTTACAATGAGCAGTTCTTC. It specifies CASSGATAYNEQFF.

The rearrangement links TRBV3-1 (or the pseudogene TRBV3-2) to TRBJ1-1, with 9 bases fitting TRBD1. Trimming at V came to 8 bases and at J to 4 bases, leaving 14 bases not matched to a gene. Germline lookup yields CDR1 LGHDT and CDR2 YNNKEL (reference sequence). The length of the CDR3 is 16 residues. The DNA for the CDR3 is TGTGCCAGCCAAAAAATAAGGGGACAGGGAGGCACTGAAGCTTTCTTT. Protein sequence: CASQKIRGQGGTEAFF.

The count of this clone is one. The chain joins TRBV7-8 to TRBJ2-1; 12 bases align to TRBD2. Losses at the gene ends were 4 bases for V and 0 bases for J; bases not matched to a gene: 4. Germline V CDR1 and CDR2: SGHVS, FQNEAQ. The CDR3 contains 17 residues. The CDR3 reads CASSSRLAGVSYNEQFF. The CDR3 DNA reads TGTGCCAGCAGCTCAAGACTAGCGGGAGTCTCCTACAATGAGCAGTTCTTC.

This chain uses TRBV5-1 with TRBJ1-1; D gene ambiguous. The germline V gene has CDR1 SGHRS and CDR2 YFSETQ. Trimming left V 0 bases short and J 1 base short, with 10 bases between. CDR3 length: 15 residues. CDR3 loop: CASSLDGSRNTEAFF. The DNA of the CDR3 is TGCGCCAGCAGCTTGGATGGGTCACGGAACACTGAAGCTTTCTTT.

This clone was detected only once. V gene TRBV19 combines with J gene TRBJ1-5; possible D gene TRBD1, 6 bases. Trimming shortened V by 8 bases and J by 2 bases, and 16 bases separated the two germline ends. There are 15 residues in the CDR3. CDR1 and CDR2 from the germline V gene are LNHDA and SQIVND (reference sequence). This chain's CDR3 is CASHWTVLGNQPQHF. CDR3 nucleotide sequence: TGTGCCAGTCATTGGACAGTCCTCGGCAATCAGCCCCAGCATTTT.

The chain couples TRBV18 to TRBJ2-1; TRBD2 matches 8 bases. Germline values: CDR1 KGHSH, CDR2 LQKENI. The junction had 12 bases not matched to a gene; V was cut back by 2 bases and J by 9 bases. The CDR3 length is 16 residues. The CDR3 region is CASSPSFLAGHGEQFF. The CDR3 DNA reads as TGTGCCAGCTCACCATCATTTCTAGCGGGCCATGGTGAGCAGTTCTTC.

J is TRBJ1-2 and V is TRBV29-1, with D possibly being TRBD1 (6 bases). V gave up 4 bases and J gave up 6 bases, with 12 bases separating them. The germline V gene encodes CDR1 SQVTM and CDR2 ANQGSEA. The CDR3 length is 12 residues. CDR3: CSVGEGVDGYTF. Here the CDR3 DNA reads TGCAGCGTTGGCGAGGGGGTCGATGGCTACACCTTC.

In DNA, the CDR3 is TGTGCCAGCAGTGAATATGATAGTAGCACTGAAGCTTTCTTT. It is translated as CASSEYDSSTEAFF. V gene TRBV25-1 combines with J gene TRBJ1-1; no firm D call. Germline loops: CDR1 MGHDK, CDR2 SYGVNS. The CDR3 is made up of 14 amino acids. V lost 0 bases and J lost 4, with 9 bases in between. The full variable domain, rest sourced from reference TRBV25-1 and TRBJ1-1, is EADIYQTPRYLVIGTGKKITLECSQTMGHDKMYWYQQDPGMELHLIHYSYGVNSTEKGDLSSESTVSRIRTEHFPLTLESARPSHTSQYLCASSEYDSSTEAFFGQGTRLTVV.